These T cell receptor beta chains were read from a single sample in a study of T cells in Graves' hyperthyroidism and ophthalmopathy. MiXCR, applied by TCRdb to the multiplex PCR reads, yields one record per CDR3 protein. The sample includes around 300,000 distinct CDR3 sequences, about 15% seen only once; the top ten take 20% to 25%. Specimen: blood. These TCRs come from a woman aged 25 to 39 with Graves' hyperthyroidism. The CDR3 runs from the conserved cysteine through the conserved F or W. D genes are given only for firm matches. Expanded clones get a size class; other rows say once, few or many, or leave the size out.

v_gene,d_gene,abundance,len,j_gene,CDR3aa,CDR3nt
TRBV28,-,few,15,TRBJ2-6,CASSLGALGANVLTF,TGTGCCAGCAGTCTGGGGGCATTGGGGGCCAACGTCCTGACTTTC
TRBV7-6,-,many,16,TRBJ2-1,CASSLGLAADYNEQFF,TGTGCCAGCAGCTTAGGATTAGCAGCGGACTACAATGAGCAGTTCTTC
TRBV6-2/TRBV6-3,-,-,16,TRBJ2-1,CASSFTRVSSYNEQFF,TGTGCCAGCAGTTTTACTAGGGTCAGCTCCTACAATGAGCAGTTCTTC
TRBV20-1,TRBD2,many,15,TRBJ2-7,CSASARGLPLYEQYF,TGCAGTGCTTCGGCCCGGGGACTACCCCTTTACGAGCAGTACTTC
TRBV28,TRBD1,few,13,TRBJ2-6,CATTRTGLPVLTF,TGTGCCACCACCCGGACAGGGCTTCCCGTCCTGACTTTC
TRBV12-3/TRBV12-4,-,many,16,TRBJ2-1,CASSFTVGLAPNEQFF,TGTGCCAGCAGTTTTACCGTAGGGCTAGCGCCGAATGAGCAGTTCTTC
TRBV3-1,TRBD2,-,17,TRBJ2-4,CASSQGTSGRVPDIQYF,TGTGCCAGCAGCCAAGGGACTAGCGGGAGGGTCCCGGACATTCAGTACTTC
TRBV19,-,many,16,TRBJ1-1,CASSMLGGLKYTEAFF,TGTGCCAGTAGCATGCTGGGGGGGCTAAAGTACACTGAAGCTTTCTTT
TRBV14,-,few,13,TRBJ1-2,CASGEGQDYGYTF,TGTGCCAGCGGTGAGGGCCAAGACTATGGCTACACCTTC
TRBV6-2/TRBV6-3,-,-,15,TRBJ1-5,CASSVLGGPNQPQHF,TGTGCCAGCAGTGTTCTGGGGGGGCCAAATCAGCCCCAGCATTTT
TRBV29-1,-,few,11,TRBJ2-4,CSVAEGNIQYF,TGCAGCGTTGCCGAGGGAAACATTCAGTACTTC